The 3 T cell receptor beta chains below all came from one sample that was sequenced in a study of T cells in Graves' hyperthyroidism and ophthalmopathy. Authors of the study amplified TCR beta CDR3 regions from RNA transcripts. The study used the HTBI primer set for a first-round RT-PCR of the TCR CDR3. TCRdb processed the multiplex PCR reads anew with MiXCR; each CDR3 protein has one entry. The sample consists of 300,000 or so distinct CDR3 sequences, approximately 17% of them appearing once. Source material: blood. The receptor set was obtained from a man aged 25 to 40 with Graves' hyperthyroidism.

The rearrangement links TRBV7-9 to TRBJ2-6; D possibly corresponds to TRBD1 (6 bases). Deletions cut 6 bases from V and 0 bases from J, with 15 bases between. This CDR3 has 17 residues. Looked up from germline, CDR1 is SEHNR and CDR2 is FQNEAQ (reference sequence). The CDR3 DNA follows: TGTGCCAGCAGTCATCAGGGACACTACTCTGGGGCCAACGTCCTGACTTTC. Protein: CASSHQGHYSGANVLTF.

There are a few counts of this clonotype. This chain joins TRBV27 and TRBJ2-2, with D unclear. The CDR3 loop spans 14 amino acids. V lost 2 bases to trimming and J lost 5 bases, with 9 bases between them. Germline CDR1 MNHEY, CDR2 SMNVEV (reference sequence). The CDR3 spells CASSLIKVTGELFF. The CDR3 DNA sequence: TGTGCCAGCAGTTTAATTAAGGTTACCGGGGAGCTGTTTTTT.

This clonotype was seen ten or more times. The genes are TRBV30 and TRBJ2-7; 9 nucleotides line up with TRBD1. This CDR3 contains 12 residues. CDR1 and CDR2 from the germline V gene are GTSNPN and SVGIG (reference sequence). The V segment lost 3 bases and the J segment 6 bases; nucleotides outside the gene matches: 3. The CDR3 DNA is TGTGCCTGGAGCGCGACAGGGGGCGAGCAGTACTTC. Protein product: CAWSATGGEQYF. The variable domain in full, completed from reference TRBV30 and TRBJ2-7, reads SQTIHQWPATLVQPVGSPLSLECTVEGTSNPNLYWYRQAAGRGLQLLFYSVGIGQISSEVPQNLSASRPQDRQFILSSKKLLLSDSGFYLCAWSATGGEQYFGPGTRLTVT.